These T cell receptor beta chains were read from a single sample in a study of beta chain features in type 1 diabetes. Generated by immunoSEQ multiplex PCR, the TCRdb table keeps only in-frame clones and is missing some. The sample consists of under 500,000 clones, roughly 31% of them appearing once. Sequencing used naive CD4+ T cells from blood. The receptor source for this set is a man younger than 30 in good health. Both conserved end residues are trimmed from each CDR3.

ASSPSSGDEQY TRBV7-2 11
ASSLNYGYT TRBV5-6 9
ASSPTPGLAATDTQY TRBV7-3 15
ASSRLAEIFPY TRBV6-5 11
AISAGGAYEQY TRBV10-3 11
ASSLARGIQY TRBV28 10
ASSLSHRPAEAF TRBV7-9 12
ASSPDRGPGEQY TRBV5-1 12
ASSQVMKGYEQY TRBV14 12
ASSVVDGNYGYT TRBV9 12
ASSQEWQGKANQY TRBV4-3 13
SVRGPSYEQY TRBV29-1 10
ASSPQGAQETQY TRBV28 12
ASSSPQPTEAF TRBV28 11
ASSPGQGNSGANVLT TRBV18 15
ASSFAGTLSEQY TRBV7-2 12
ASSLARDRVPEQY TRBV7-2 13
ASSRVDPDTQY TRBV25-1 11
ASTGLYEQY TRBV25-1 9
AWSEDRSYEQY TRBV30 11